One and the same sample provided the 6 T cell receptor beta chains below, sequenced in a study of blood T cell repertoires in COVID-19. Profiling relied on immunoSEQ multiplex PCR, and the TCRdb table lists in-frame clones only, not all of them. The sample yields 99,000 or so clones, around 76% seen once. The specimen sequenced was peripheral blood. These TCRs come from a woman aged 70-85 years with acute or convalescent COVID-19.

This clone appeared a single time. The chain uses TRBV12-3 or TRBV12-4 and TRBJ2-3, with D possibly TRBD1 on 6 matching bases. The CDR3 runs to 13 residues. V shed 11 bases and J shed 5 bases, with 17 bases lying between them. In nucleotides, the CDR3 is TGTGCCGCTGGGGGCCGTACACTAGATACGCAGTATTTT. This encodes CAAGGRTLDTQYF.

The chain carries TRBV5-4 and TRBJ2-7; 12 bases map to TRBD1. There are 15 residues in the CDR3. Germline CDR1 and CDR2: SGHNT and YYREEE (reference sequence). V was clipped by 4 bases and J by 4 bases; unmatched bases: 6. CDR3 protein: CASSHGTGGIYEQYF. CDR3 nucleotide sequence: TGTGCCAGCAGCCATGGGACAGGGGGCATATACGAGCAGTACTTC.

The chain has TRBV6-5 and TRBJ1-2; 9 bases fit TRBD1. CDR3 length: 14 residues. CDR1 and CDR2 from the germline V gene are MNHEY and SVGAGI. V shed 6 bases and J 2 bases; nucleotides not matched to a gene: 4. The CDR3 region has the DNA TGTGCCAGCAGCCCGGGGACAGGGAACTATGGCTACACCTTC. Translated, it gives CASSPGTGNYGYTF.

CDR3 region: CASRGTPAGEPQHF. The CDR3 DNA follows: TGTGCCAGCAGGGGGACACCGGCGGGGGAGCCCCAGCATTTT. The rearrangement uses TRBV2 and TRBJ1-5, with D possibly matching TRBD1 (6 bases). The CDR3 is 14 amino acids. Germline V gives CDR1 SNHLY, CDR2 FYNNEI. Trimming left V 6 bases short and J 8 bases short, with 17 bases between.

This clone showed up just a few times. The CDR3: CASSRQGDQPQHF. CDR3 in DNA: TGTGCCAGTAGCCGACAGGGAGATCAGCCCCAGCATTTT. The rearrangement links TRBV19 to TRBJ1-5; 7 bases match TRBD1. The ends lost 6 bases at V and 5 bases at J; junction bases unmatched: 4. The CDR3 is 13 amino acids. Germline V CDR1 and CDR2: LNHDA, SQIVND (reference sequence).

The chain couples TRBV30 to TRBJ1-2; D uncertain. The CDR3 extends over 14 amino acids. Trimming took off 0 bases at V and 4 bases at J, with 12 bases between the two ends. Germline CDR1 and CDR2: GTSNPN and SVGIG (reference sequence). This chain's CDR3 is CAWSVEREFYGYTF. DNA of the CDR3: TGTGCCTGGAGTGTCGAACGGGAATTCTATGGCTACACCTTC.